One and the same sample provided the 10 T cell receptor beta chains below, sequenced in a study of Ad26.COV2.S vaccination and SARS-CoV-2 variants. Noted treatment: around 19 received Ad26.COV2.S at low or high dose, single or two shots; 5 received placebo; per-sample allocation not given. Samples were taken on day 63 after the first vaccine or placebo injection. TCRdb's copy holds only in-frame clones and misses some; the assay was immunoSEQ multiplex PCR. Among hundreds of thousands of clones listed, about 88% were seen once. The sequences come from peripheral blood, collected in a trial of Ad26.COV2.S vaccine versus placebo. All receptors derive from a person aged 18 to 59 who received the Ad26.COV2.S COVID-19 vaccine or a placebo.

The chain joins TRBV11-2 to TRBJ2-2; 9 bases map to TRBD2. This CDR3 is 17 amino acids long. Germline V CDR1 and CDR2: SGHAT, FQNNGV. Unmatched junction bases numbered 5, after V lost 2 bases and J lost 1 base. In DNA form, the CDR3 reads TGTGCCAGCAGCTTAAGGCCTAGCGGGGTGAACACCGGGGAGCTGTTTTTT. Its protein product is CASSLRPSGVNTGELFF.

This clone was counted once. CDR3 DNA sequence: TGCGCCAGCAGACCCGGACGGTCTAGCAATCAGCCCCAGCATTTT. Protein product: CASRPGRSSNQPQHF. The chain is built from TRBV5-1 and TRBJ1-5; no clear D. Germline V gives CDR1 SGHRS, CDR2 YFSETQ. The germline V and J ends were trimmed by 5 bases and 0 bases, with 12 bases remaining between them. This CDR3 has 15 residues.

The gene calls are TRBV6-5 and TRBJ1-2, with D hard to call. This CDR3 contains 13 residues. Trimming removed 6 bases at V and 4 bases at J, with 12 bases between. Germline V gives CDR1 MNHEY, CDR2 SVGAGI. This CDR3 reads CASRKGLFYGYTF. CDR3 DNA: TGTGCCAGCAGGAAAGGACTGTTCTATGGCTACACCTTC.

In its sample, this clone was seen once. CDR3 residues: CASSFPLAGAYNEQFF. DNA for the CDR3: TGTGCCAGCAGTTTCCCCCTAGCGGGGGCGTACAATGAGCAGTTCTTC. V usage is TRBV27 and J usage is TRBJ2-1; the match to TRBD2 covers 10 bases. This CDR3 region has 16 residues. Germline assignment: CDR1 MNHEY and CDR2 SMNVEV (reference sequence). With V trimmed by 3 bases and J by 4 bases, 6 bases remained unmatched.

The rearrangement links TRBV15 to TRBJ1-1; D is perhaps TRBD1 (6 bases). The CDR3 sequence is 15 residues long. Looked up from germline, CDR1 is LNHNV and CDR2 is YYDKDF (reference sequence). V lost 1 base and J lost 3, with 12 bases in between. As DNA, the CDR3 is TGTGCCACCAGCAGAGCGGGGGCCTGGGACACTGAAGCTTTCTTT. This codes for CATSRAGAWDTEAFF.

The J gene is TRBJ2-3, the V gene TRBV29-1; perhaps TRBD2 as D (5 bases). This CDR3 spans 14 amino acids. Germline loops: CDR1 SQVTM, CDR2 ANQGSEA. V lost 4 bases and J 2 bases, leaving 13 bases between the germline ends. The CDR3 sequence: CSVGRSLLTDTQYF. The CDR3 DNA reads TGCAGCGTTGGGAGGTCTCTCCTCACAGATACGCAGTATTTT.

The chain uses TRBV11-2 and TRBJ1-6; no clear D gene. CDR3 length equals 14 residues. The germline gives CDR1 SGHAT, CDR2 FQNNGV. The ends were cut back, 0 bases at V and 7 bases at J, with 7 bases in the middle. The CDR3: CASSLEWLNSPLHF. As DNA, the CDR3 is TGTGCCAGCAGCTTAGAGTGGTTGAATTCACCCCTCCACTTT. The full variable domain, completed using reference TRBV11-2 and TRBJ1-6, is EAGVAQSPRYKIIEKRQSVAFWCNPISGHATLYWYQQILGQGPKLLIQFQNNGVVDDSQLPKDRFSAERLKGVDSTLKIQPAKLEDSAVYLCASSLEWLNSPLHFGNGTRLTVT.

In this sample, this clone turned up once. The V and J genes are TRBV19 and TRBJ1-2; 8 nucleotides agree with TRBD1. Losses at the gene ends were 1 base for V and 5 bases for J; bases not matched to a gene: 9. The CDR3 sequence is 16 residues long. CDR1 LNHDA and CDR2 SQIVND come from the germline V gene (reference sequence). CDR3 DNA: TGTGCCAGTAGTATAGTCCCCAGGACAGGGCAATATGGCTACACCTTC. This encodes CASSIVPRTGQYGYTF.

The chain links TRBV7-2 to TRBJ1-2; a possible D gene is TRBD1 (6 bases). The V end lost 5 bases, the J end lost 3 bases, and 10 bases lay between the germline ends. This CDR3 comprises 13 residues. Germline V gene sequence: CDR1 SGHTA, CDR2 FQGNSA. CDR3 nucleotide sequence: TGTGCCAGCAGCAGGGGACACGACTATGGCTACACCTTC. It is translated as CASSRGHDYGYTF.

The CDR3 reads CASSPGTGAYNEQFF. CDR3 DNA sequence: TGTGCCAGCTCACCCGGGACAGGGGCCTACAATGAGCAGTTCTTC. The chain carries TRBV18 and TRBJ2-1, with 10 bases lining up with TRBD1. V was pared by 3 bases and J by 2 bases, with 1 base of the junction left unmatched. The CDR3 covers 15 residues. CDR1 KGHSH and CDR2 LQKENI come from the germline V gene.